The T cell receptor beta chain under discussion was sequenced for a study of beta chain features in type 1 diabetes. Concerning this clone itself: The antigen is undetermined.

The CDR3 length is 14 residues. V was shortened by 6 bases and J by 1 base, with 12 bases between the two germline ends. Germline CDR1 and CDR2: SNHLY and FYNNEI. The whole isolated RNA underwent reverse transcription, so sequencing captured expressed TCRB transcripts. Sequencing was performed with immunoSEQ multiplex PCR; in TCRdb, only in-frame clones are kept and a portion is missing. The sample records some 25,000 clones, less than 70% being singletons. Points from the study as a whole: TCRB CDR3s from Type 1 diabetes patients were moderately but significantly shorter in all four CD4+ subsets. More deletions and fewer insertions at VDJ junctions were found in patients with type 1 diabetes.

Source material: Tregs from blood. The TCR comes from a woman aged 18-29 years with type 1 diabetes. This sequence joins TRBV2 and TRBJ1-1; D may be TRBD1 (5 bases). The CDR3 bases are TGTGCCAGCAGCGGGGACGGGGGGAACACTGAAGCTTTCTTT. Its protein product is CASSGDGGNTEAFF.